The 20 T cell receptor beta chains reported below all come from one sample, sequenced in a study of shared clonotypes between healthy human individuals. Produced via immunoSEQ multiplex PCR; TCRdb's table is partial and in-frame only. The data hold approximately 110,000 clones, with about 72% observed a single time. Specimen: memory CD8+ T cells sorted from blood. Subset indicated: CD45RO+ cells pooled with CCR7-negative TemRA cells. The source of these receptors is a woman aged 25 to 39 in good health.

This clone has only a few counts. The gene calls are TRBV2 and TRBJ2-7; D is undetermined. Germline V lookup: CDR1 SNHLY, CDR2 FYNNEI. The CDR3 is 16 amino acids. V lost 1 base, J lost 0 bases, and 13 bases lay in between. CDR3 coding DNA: TGTGCCAGCAGTGAAGGTTGGTGGCAGAGCTCCTACGAGCAGTACTTC. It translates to CASSEGWWQSSYEQYF.

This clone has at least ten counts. The CDR3 reads CASSSVTMDSGNTIYF. The CDR3 DNA sequence: TGTGCCAGCAGTTCGGTGACGATGGACTCTGGAAACACCATATATTTT. The V call is TRBV28, the J call TRBJ1-3; D not certain. This CDR3 comprises 16 residues. Deletions cut 4 bases from V and 0 bases from J, with 13 bases between. Per germline, CDR1 MDHEN and CDR2 SYDVKM. The whole variable domain, remainder taken from reference TRBV28 and TRBJ1-3, is DVKVTQSSRYLVKRTGEKVFLECVQDMDHENMFWYRQDPGLGLRLIYFSYDVKMKEKGDIPEGYSVSREKKERFSLILESASTNQTSMYLCASSSVTMDSGNTIYFGEGSWLTVV.

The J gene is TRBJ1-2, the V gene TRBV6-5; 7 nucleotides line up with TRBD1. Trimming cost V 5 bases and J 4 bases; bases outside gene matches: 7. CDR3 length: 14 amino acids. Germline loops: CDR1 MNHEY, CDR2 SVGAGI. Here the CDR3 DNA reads TGTGCCAGCAGTGAAGGGTCAGGGGGCTATGGCTACACCTTC. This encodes CASSEGSGGYGYTF.

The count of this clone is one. CDR3 bases: TGTGCCAGCAGCTCGGGACGTTACAATGAGCAGTTCTTC. Translating it yields CASSSGRYNEQFF. The rearrangement links TRBV5-6 to TRBJ2-1, with D perhaps being TRBD1 or TRBD2 (5 bases each). The CDR3 has 13 amino acids. The germline V gene has CDR1 SGHDT and CDR2 YYEEEE. V lost 3 bases to trimming and J lost 4 bases, with 8 bases between them.

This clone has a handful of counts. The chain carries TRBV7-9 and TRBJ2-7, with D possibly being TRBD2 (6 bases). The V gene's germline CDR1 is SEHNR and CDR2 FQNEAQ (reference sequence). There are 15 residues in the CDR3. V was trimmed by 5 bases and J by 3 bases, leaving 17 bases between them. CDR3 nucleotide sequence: TGTGCCAGCAGCCCCCATTCGGGACTCCACTACGAGCAGTACTTC. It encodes CASSPHSGLHYEQYF.

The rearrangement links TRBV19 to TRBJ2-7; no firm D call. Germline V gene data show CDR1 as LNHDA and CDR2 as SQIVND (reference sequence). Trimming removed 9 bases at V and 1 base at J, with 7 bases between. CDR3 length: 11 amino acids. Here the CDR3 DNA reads TGTGCCAGCAAAGGGTCCTACGAGCAGTACTTC. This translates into CASKGSYEQYF.

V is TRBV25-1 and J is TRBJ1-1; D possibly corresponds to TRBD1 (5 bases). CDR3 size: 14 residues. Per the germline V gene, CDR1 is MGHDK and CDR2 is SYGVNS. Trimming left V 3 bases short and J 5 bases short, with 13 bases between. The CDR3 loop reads CASSDIGGNTEAFF. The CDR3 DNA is TGTGCCAGCAGTGATATCGGGGGGAATACTGAAGCTTTCTTT. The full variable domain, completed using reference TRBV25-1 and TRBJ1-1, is EADIYQTPRYLVIGTGKKITLECSQTMGHDKMYWYQQDPGMELHLIHYSYGVNSTEKGDLSSESTVSRIRTEHFPLTLESARPSHTSQYLCASSDIGGNTEAFFGQGTRLTVV.

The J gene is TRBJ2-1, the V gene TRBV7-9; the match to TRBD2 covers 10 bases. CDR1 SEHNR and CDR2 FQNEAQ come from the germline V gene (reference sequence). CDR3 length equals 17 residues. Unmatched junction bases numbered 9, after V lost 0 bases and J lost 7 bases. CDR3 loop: CASSLAGGSGRANEQFF. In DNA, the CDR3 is TGTGCCAGCAGCTTAGCCGGCGGAAGCGGGAGGGCGAATGAGCAGTTCTTC.

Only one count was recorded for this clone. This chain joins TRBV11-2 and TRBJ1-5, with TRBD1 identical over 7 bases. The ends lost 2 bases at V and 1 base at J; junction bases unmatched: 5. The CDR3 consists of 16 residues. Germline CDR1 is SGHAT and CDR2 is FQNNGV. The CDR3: CASSLYRGRSNQPQHF. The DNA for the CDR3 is TGTGCCAGCAGCTTATACAGGGGAAGGAGCAATCAGCCCCAGCATTTT. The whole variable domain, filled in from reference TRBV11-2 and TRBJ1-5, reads EAGVAQSPRYKIIEKRQSVAFWCNPISGHATLYWYQQILGQGPKLLIQFQNNGVVDDSQLPKDRFSAERLKGVDSTLKIQPAKLEDSAVYLCASSLYRGRSNQPQHFGDGTRLSIL.

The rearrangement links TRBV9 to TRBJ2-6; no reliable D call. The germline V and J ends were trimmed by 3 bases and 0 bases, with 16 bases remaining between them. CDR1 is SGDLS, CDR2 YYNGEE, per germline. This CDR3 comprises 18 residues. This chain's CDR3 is CASSARTESTSGANVLTF. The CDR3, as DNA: TGTGCCAGCAGCGCCCGGACGGAATCCACCTCTGGGGCCAACGTCCTGACTTTC.

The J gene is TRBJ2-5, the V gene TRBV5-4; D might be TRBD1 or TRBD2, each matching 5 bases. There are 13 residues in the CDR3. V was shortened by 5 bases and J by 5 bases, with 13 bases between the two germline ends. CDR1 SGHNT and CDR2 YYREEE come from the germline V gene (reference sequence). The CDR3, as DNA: TGTGCCAGCAGAGACGGGACGGGTGAGACCCAGTACTTC. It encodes CASRDGTGETQYF. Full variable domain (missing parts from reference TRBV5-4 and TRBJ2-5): ETGVTQSPTHLIKTRGQQVTLRCSSQSGHNTVSWYQQALGQGPQFIFQYYREEENGRGNFPPRFSGLQFPNYSSELNVNALELDDSALYLCASRDGTGETQYFGPGTRLLVL.

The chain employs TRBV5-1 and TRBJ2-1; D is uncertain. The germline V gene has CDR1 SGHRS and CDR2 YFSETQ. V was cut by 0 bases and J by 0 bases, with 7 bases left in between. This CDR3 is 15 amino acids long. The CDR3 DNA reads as TGCGCCAGCAGCTTGGACGCCGTCTCCTACAATGAGCAGTTCTTC. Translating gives CASSLDAVSYNEQFF.

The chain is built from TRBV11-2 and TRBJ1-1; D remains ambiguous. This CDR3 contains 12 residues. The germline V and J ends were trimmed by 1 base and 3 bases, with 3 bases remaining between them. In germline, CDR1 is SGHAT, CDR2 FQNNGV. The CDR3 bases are TGTGCCAGCAGCTTAGCCTACACTGAAGCTTTCTTT. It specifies CASSLAYTEAFF.

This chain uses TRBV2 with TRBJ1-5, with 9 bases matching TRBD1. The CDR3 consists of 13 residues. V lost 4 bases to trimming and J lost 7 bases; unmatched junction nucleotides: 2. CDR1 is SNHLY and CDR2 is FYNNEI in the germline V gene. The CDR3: CASSGDREQPQHF. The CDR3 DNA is TGTGCCAGCAGTGGGGACAGGGAACAGCCCCAGCATTTT.

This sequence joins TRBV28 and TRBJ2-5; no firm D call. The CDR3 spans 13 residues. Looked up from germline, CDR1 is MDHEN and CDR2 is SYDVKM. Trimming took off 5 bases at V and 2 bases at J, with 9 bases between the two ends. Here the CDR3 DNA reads TGTGCCAGCAGTCCGCCCCAGCAAGAGACCCAGTACTTC. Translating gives CASSPPQQETQYF.

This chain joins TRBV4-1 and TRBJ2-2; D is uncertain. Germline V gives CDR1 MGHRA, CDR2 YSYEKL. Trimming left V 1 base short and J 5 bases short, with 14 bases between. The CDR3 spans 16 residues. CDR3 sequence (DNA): TGCGCCAGCAGCCAAGGGTTGTCAGCCAGAACCGGGGAGCTGTTTTTT. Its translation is CASSQGLSARTGELFF.

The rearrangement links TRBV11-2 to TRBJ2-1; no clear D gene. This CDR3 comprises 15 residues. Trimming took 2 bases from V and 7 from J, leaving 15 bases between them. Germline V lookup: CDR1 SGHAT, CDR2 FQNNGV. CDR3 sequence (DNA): TGTGCCAGCAGCTTATTCCCAGGTGAGCTAAATGAGCAGTTCTTC. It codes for CASSLFPGELNEQFF.

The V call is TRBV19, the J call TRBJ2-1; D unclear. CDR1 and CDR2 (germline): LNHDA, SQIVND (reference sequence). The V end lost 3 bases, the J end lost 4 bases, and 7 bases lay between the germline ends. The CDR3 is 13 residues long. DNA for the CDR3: TGTGCCAGTAGTATGGCTGGATACAATGAGCAGTTCTTC. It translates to CASSMAGYNEQFF.

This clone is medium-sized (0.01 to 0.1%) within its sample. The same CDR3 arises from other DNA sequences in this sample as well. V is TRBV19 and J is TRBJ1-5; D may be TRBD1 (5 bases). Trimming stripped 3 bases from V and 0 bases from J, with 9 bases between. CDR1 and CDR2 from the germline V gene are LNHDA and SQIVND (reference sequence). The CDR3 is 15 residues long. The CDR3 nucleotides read TGTGCCAGTAGTATCTGGGGGGGTAGCAATCAGCCCCAGCATTTT. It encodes CASSIWGGSNQPQHF.

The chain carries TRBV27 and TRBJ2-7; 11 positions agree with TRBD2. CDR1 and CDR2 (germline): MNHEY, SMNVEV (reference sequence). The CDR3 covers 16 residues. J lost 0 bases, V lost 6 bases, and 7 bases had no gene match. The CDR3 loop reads CASSLAGGTSSYEQYF. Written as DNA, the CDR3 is TGTGCCAGCAGCCTAGCGGGGGGCACAAGCTCCTACGAGCAGTACTTC.